This TCR beta chain was recovered during a study of blood T cells in healthy people across ages (dated by TCRdb to 2015 to 2017). Regarding the complete study: In model experiments, template switching captured about one uniquely barcoded TCR beta cDNA molecule for every two T cells. To track age-related changes in TCR beta repertoire diversity, the study relied on deep sequencing normalized with unique cDNA molecular identifiers. Donors were grouped into four age groups: young (average 16 years), middle-aged (about 38), aged (62) and long-lived (less than 85). To avoid experimental bias, donors of different ages were randomly spread across the sequencing lanes. The study analyzed two additional independent replicas of 1 million unique cDNA reads from the same blood draw for two donors, one aged 18 to 29 and one aged 80 or older.

On the study overall, not on this receptor specifically: Because the CMV infection status of the donors was unknown, age-related changes in expanded clonotypes may potentially have been confounded. Observed TCR beta diversity per million T cells fell roughly linearly with age, and a significant reduction was already apparent by age around 40. Because profiling used bulk unsorted PBMCs, naive and antigen-experienced compartments could not be compared conclusively. Compared with the aged group, the long-lived group had more naive CD4+ T cells, fewer expanded clones and increased TCR diversity, a pattern suggesting age selection. Observed TCR beta diversity correlated strongly with the percentage of naive T cells measured by flow cytometry. Total diversity estimates from one million sequenced T cells were considered lower bounds and underestimates.

The roughly 39 donors, aged about 6 to 95 years, were systemically healthy Caucasian individuals from Russia. Each donor gave ten milliliters of peripheral blood, collected into EDTA-treated Vacutainer tubes. PBMCs were isolated by Ficoll-Paque density-gradient centrifugation, with at least 6.5 million obtained per sample. Total RNA was extracted from PBMCs with Trizol reagent, with at least 6 micrograms obtained per sample. For every donor, an aliquot of PBMCs went through flow cytometry to measure the percentages of naive CD45RAhigh/CD27high T cells. To prepare the library, 5' RACE was applied. The sequencer listed for this sample is Illumina HiSeq 2500. The second PCR ran for about 7 to 11 cycles and used a J-beta primer mix along with a sample-barcoded 5' primer. A unique molecular identifier was introduced onto each TCR beta cDNA molecule by a template-switch 5' adaptor carrying 12 random nucleotides. Each sample yielded at least 3 million CDR3-containing paired-end reads. All of the RNA was converted into first-strand cDNA using the Mint cDNA synthesis kit, with a TRBC-specific oligonucleotide serving as the primer. Following uracil-DNA glycosylase treatment, all cDNA underwent a first 18-cycle PCR with the universal primers M1SS and BC2_uni_R. The source study handled its data this way. Normalization of each sample was performed by random selection of 1 million high-quality reads, each carrying a distinct molecular identifier. Reads with shared molecular identifiers were discarded instead of being binned into consensus sequences. CDR3 identification, clonotype clustering and error correction used MiTCR with a Q25 quality threshold and the strictest error-elimination algorithm. A nonparametric unseen species model with Euler transformation was used to estimate a lower bound on total TCR beta diversity. TCRdb's own reprocessing of the public reads used fastp at Q25 and MiXCR and kept productive beta chains. Each CDR3 protein gets just one entry, which takes the most common genes and DNA from the rows behind it. These V and J calls originate from TCRdb's pipeline instead of the authors' own analysis. This sample is represented by hundreds of thousands of distinct CDR3 sequences; approximately 48% of them were singletons. The top ten clones comprise about 19% of the sample.

CDR1 is given as LGHNA and CDR2 as YSLEER, both from the germline V gene. The CDR3 starts with the cysteine, ends with the phenylalanine, and has 15 residues. Here the CDR3 DNA is all that survives: 45 bases in frame from base 1. Unmatched junction bases come to 9, with V trimmed by 4 bases and J by 5 bases. Comment on this clonotype: The clone's antigen remains unknown. Qualities for individual bases were not recorded, and no much larger clone is one base off.

The origin of this receptor is a man aged 60 to 75 in good health. The material sequenced was blood. The sequence links TRBV4-3 to TRBJ2-7, and TRBD1 matches 9 of the central bases. The DNA reads TGCGCCAGCAGCCCCTACGCACAGGGGGCCAACGAGCAGTACTTC. Translated, this gives CASSPYAQGANEQYF.